This entry concerns a single T cell receptor (beta chain). Its antigen is not known. The sample is drawn from a study of T cell repertoires in cytomegalovirus infection. TCRdb used MiXCR to reprocess the reads, holding one entry per CDR3 protein. The sample carries more than 650,000 distinct CDR3 sequences, about a third recorded once. The CDR3 consists of 14 residues. The V and J ends lost 5 bases and 6 bases respectively, with 13 bases between them. General study results and limits: Summed frequency of shared TCR beta families picked out CMV carriers who also had the relevant HLA.

The sample consisted of PBMCs. The TCR was taken from a human donor in good health (CMV status not recorded). Some clones in this sample may be carry-over from other donors' samples. This chain connects TRBV12-3 or TRBV12-4 to TRBJ1-4; perhaps TRBD1 as D (5 bases). CDR3: CASSRRGGDEKLFF. For the CDR3, the DNA is TGTGCCAGCAGTCGAAGGGGCGGAGATGAAAAACTGTTTTTT.